The rows below give T cell receptor beta chains drawn from one sample of a study of blood T cells in healthy people across ages. TCRdb re-derived calls from the 5' RACE reads in MiXCR, one entry per CDR3 protein. The sample has 790,000 or so distinct CDR3 sequences, 45% to 70% seen once. The source material was blood. The receptor source for this set is a man aged 40-49 years in good health. Each CDR3 is given with its conserved first and last residue. D genes are given only for firm matches. The size field is filled for only some rows; it gives once, few, many or a size class.

D,size,J,V,CDR3,DNA
TRBD1,few,TRBJ2-1,TRBV24-1,CATSDGTGVISEQFF,TGTGCCACCAGTGATGGGACAGGGGTTATCAGTGAGCAGTTCTTC
TRBD2,-,TRBJ2-1,TRBV7-2,CASDKLAGGGYNEQFF,TGTGCCAGCGACAAGCTAGCGGGAGGTGGGTACAATGAGCAGTTCTTC
-,few,TRBJ2-3,TRBV7-2,CASSSGGGVTDTQYF,TGTGCCAGCAGCTCGGGGGGCGGGGTTACAGATACGCAGTATTTT
TRBD1,few,TRBJ2-1,TRBV7-3,CASSDAGQGVGEQFF,TGTGCCAGCAGCGATGCCGGACAGGGAGTTGGTGAGCAGTTCTTC
-,-,TRBJ2-1,TRBV6-5,CASSKTTGEQFF,TGTGCCAGCAGTAAAACGACGGGTGAGCAGTTCTTC
TRBD2,-,TRBJ2-5,TRBV20-1,CSADPWLAGDLQETQYF,TGCAGTGCTGATCCGTGGCTAGCGGGAGACCTCCAAGAGACCCAGTACTTC
TRBD1,-,TRBJ2-7,TRBV6-2/TRBV6-3,CASSTRTGPVGIHEQYF,TGTGCCAGCAGTACAAGGACAGGGCCGGTTGGGATCCACGAGCAGTACTTC
-,-,TRBJ2-7,TRBV20-1,CSAKVSTYGQYF,TGCAGTGCTAAGGTTAGCACCTACGGGCAGTACTTC
-,-,TRBJ2-7,TRBV5-1,CASSSQMAGRTYEQYF,TGCGCCAGCAGCTCCCAAATGGCAGGGAGGACCTACGAGCAGTACTTC
-,-,TRBJ2-3,TRBV20-1,CSARPAGTLSTDTQYF,TGCAGTGCTAGGCCCGCCGGGACCCTTAGCACAGATACGCAGTATTTT
-,many,TRBJ2-3,TRBV6-1,CASSATGADTQYF,TGTGCCAGCAGCGCTACTGGGGCAGATACGCAGTATTTT
TRBD2,-,TRBJ2-1,TRBV12-3/TRBV12-4,CASSLVAGNSNEQFF,TGTGCCAGCAGTTTAGTAGCGGGTAATAGTAATGAGCAGTTCTTC
-,-,TRBJ1-2,TRBV27,CASSLKRTVHGYTF,TGTGCCAGCAGTTTAAAGAGGACAGTTCATGGCTACACCTTC
-,-,TRBJ2-3,TRBV5-1,CASSETTGSDTQYF,TGCGCCAGCAGCGAGACTACTGGGTCAGATACGCAGTATTTT
-,few,TRBJ2-7,TRBV7-2,CASSHGSYEQYF,TGTGCCAGCAGTCACGGCTCCTACGAGCAGTACTTC
TRBD1,-,TRBJ1-2,TRBV7-2,CASGRGGIYGYTF,TGTGCCAGCGGCCGAGGGGGCATCTATGGCTACACCTTC
-,-,TRBJ2-1,TRBV12-3/TRBV12-4,CASSLDLGGSSNEQFF,TGTGCCAGCAGTTTAGATTTAGGAGGGTCAAGCAATGAGCAGTTCTTC
-,-,TRBJ2-7,TRBV28,CASSLLPVYEQYF,TGTGCCAGCAGTTTATTGCCAGTCTACGAGCAGTACTTC
-,-,TRBJ1-2,TRBV5-1,CASSLDGSNYGYTF,TGCGCCAGCAGCTTGGACGGATCGAACTATGGCTACACCTTC
-,-,TRBJ2-5,TRBV28,CASSLFSKTQYF,TGTGCCAGCAGTTTATTCTCAAAGACCCAGTACTTC
-,-,TRBJ2-1,TRBV4-2,CASSHATKGAHNEQFF,TGTGCCAGCAGCCACGCAACGAAGGGTGCCCACAATGAGCAGTTCTTC
TRBD1,-,TRBJ1-2,TRBV20-1,CSARPQDREYGYTF,TGCAGTGCTAGGCCCCAGGACAGGGAATATGGCTACACCTTC
-,-,TRBJ1-1,TRBV25-1,CASSDKKIGNTEAFF,TGTGCCAGCAGTGACAAGAAGATCGGGAACACTGAAGCTTTCTTT
-,few,TRBJ2-1,TRBV21-1,CASQSGRANESNEQFF,TGTGCCAGCCAGAGCGGGAGGGCCAATGAGAGCAATGAGCAGTTCTTC
TRBD2,few,TRBJ2-1,TRBV12-3/TRBV12-4,CASSSGGYNEQFF,TGTGCCAGCAGTTCCGGGGGGTACAATGAGCAGTTCTTC
-,-,TRBJ1-1,TRBV4-3,CASSQAYETEAFF,TGCGCCAGCAGCCAGGCTTACGAGACTGAAGCTTTCTTT
-,-,TRBJ1-5,TRBV20-1,CSAIDRGQPQHF,TGCAGTGCTATTGACCGCGGTCAGCCCCAGCATTTT
-,few,TRBJ2-3,TRBV4-2,CASSQVSPGADTQYF,TGTGCCAGCAGCCAAGTTTCTCCCGGAGCAGATACGCAGTATTTT
TRBD1,many,TRBJ1-5,TRBV4-2,CASSQDPGQTYQPQHF,TGTGCCAGCAGCCAAGATCCGGGACAGACCTATCAGCCCCAGCATTTT
-,-,TRBJ1-2,TRBV20-1,CSARDREGYGYTF,TGCAGTGCTAGAGACCGAGAAGGCTATGGCTACACCTTC
-,-,TRBJ2-5,TRBV20-1,CSAQWSQETQYF,TGCAGTGCCCAGTGGAGCCAAGAGACCCAGTACTTC
-,-,TRBJ2-7,TRBV18,CASSPENRGATGLYEQYF,TGTGCCAGCTCACCCGAGAACCGAGGGGCGACAGGTCTCTACGAGCAGTACTTC
-,few,TRBJ2-1,TRBV29-1,CSVDGVGVGEQFF,TGCAGCGTTGACGGCGTAGGGGTTGGTGAGCAGTTCTTC
TRBD2,-,TRBJ2-1,TRBV20-1,CSARVAGGYSSYNEQFF,TGCAGTGCTAGAGTAGCGGGGGGCTATAGCTCCTACAATGAGCAGTTCTTC
TRBD2,-,TRBJ2-3,TRBV5-1,CASSLQGLAGTDTQYF,TGCGCCAGCAGCTTGCAGGGACTAGCGGGCACAGATACGCAGTATTTT
TRBD1,few,TRBJ2-3,TRBV7-9,CASSLLPGQGAVADTQYF,TGTGCCAGCAGCTTACTCCCGGGACAGGGGGCAGTAGCAGATACGCAGTATTTT
TRBD2,-,TRBJ2-5,TRBV7-3,CASSSGLAGADEQYF,TGTGCCAGCAGTTCGGGACTAGCGGGGGCGGATGAGCAGTACTTC